This T cell receptor (beta chain) is drawn from a study of CD8 T cells in ankylosing spondylitis. Whole-study findings and limits: Researchers report that disease-linked clones proved CD8+ and relatively rare in peripheral blood. Reports say disease-linked clones showed up significantly more in matched ankylosing spondylitis synovial fluid.

The CDR3 spans 13 residues. V lost 5 bases, J lost 2 bases, and 9 bases lay in between. The germline gives CDR1 MNHEY, CDR2 SMNVEV (reference sequence). A remark on this clonotype: Its specificity is unknown.

Making the TCR beta libraries involved quantitative 5'-RACE with molecular barcodes. TCRdb ran MiXCR on the 5' RACE reads and lists one entry per CDR3 protein. The repertoire holds about 150,000 distinct CDR3 sequences, with around 42% as singletons. V usage is TRBV27 and J usage is TRBJ1-1, with D unclear. The source material was synovial fluid, either unsorted or a sorted T cell fraction (not recorded which). The clonotype originates from a male donor with ankylosing spondylitis. CDR3 bases: TGTGCCAGCAGTCCTCACCTTAACACTGAAGCTTTCTTT. Its protein is CASSPHLNTEAFF.